This TCR beta chain was profiled in a study of shared clonotypes between healthy human individuals. V was cut by 6 bases and J by 4 bases, with 19 bases left in between. This CDR3 contains 15 residues. Germline values: CDR1 MNHNS, CDR2 SASEGT. Notes on this clone: What it binds is not known.

Replicate PCRs for sorted subsets used roughly 200 ng DNA; this equaled tens of thousands of T cell genomes. Method: immunoSEQ multiplex PCR; TCRdb's copy keeps in-frame clones and lacks some. Of millions of clones listed, about 95% are singletons. Findings and caveats of the study: Richness estimates generally favored naive over memory subsets.

Memory CD4+ cells were the fraction left after CD45RA+ naive selection. Sequenced sample: naive CD4+ T cells sorted from blood. Subset described: CD45RA+ positively selected. The rearrangement joins TRBV6-1 to TRBJ2-7; the D gene could be TRBD1 or TRBD2 (6 bases each). The TCR was taken from a man aged 18 to 35 in good health. This CDR3 reads CASREDSAGSYEQYF. The DNA of the CDR3 is TGTGCCAGCAGAGAGGACAGCGCGGGGTCGTACGAGCAGTACTTC.